The 17 T cell receptor beta chains listed next were all sequenced from one sample in a study of immune heterogeneity within non-small cell lung tumors. Multiplex PCR amplified the TCR beta CDR3 region. Its first round ran for approximately 11 cycles with 32 V and 13 J primers. Using its own MiXCR run on the multiplex PCR reads, TCRdb lists one record per CDR3 protein. The table has 10,000 to 12,000 distinct CDR3 sequences, just under 30% seen once; the top ten hold 6.5% to 9.5%. Bulk tumor genomic DNA (around 600 ng per sample) served as template. Biopsies that were spaced far apart were taken, several per primary tumor, during surgery. The patients were newly diagnosed with non-small cell lung cancer, had not been treated, and had curative surgery. The sequenced material came from lung tumor tissue. These receptors were taken from a woman aged 55-70 years with non-small cell lung cancer.

The V gene is TRBV7-9, the J gene TRBJ2-7; a weak D match, TRBD1 (7 bases). Germline CDR1 and CDR2: SEHNR and FQNEAQ (reference sequence). The CDR3 extends over 14 amino acids. With 5 bases removed from V and 3 bases from J, the gap between germline ends came to 14 bases. CDR3 sequence: CASSQGGQHYEQYF. The CDR3 region has the DNA TGTGCCAGCAGCCAGGGGGGACAGCACTACGAGCAGTACTTC. The full variable domain, in which reference TRBV7-9 and TRBJ2-7 provide the parts outside the CDR3, is DTGVSQNPRHKITKRGQNVTFRCDPISEHNRLYWYRQTLGQGPEFLTYFQNEAQLEKSRLLSDRFSAERPKGSFSTLEIQRTEQGDSAMYLCASSQGGQHYEQYFGPGTRLTVT.

This clonotype was seen only a few times. The chain uses TRBV28 and TRBJ2-7; the D gene is possibly TRBD2 (6 bases). The length of the CDR3 is 12 residues. Trimming removed 6 bases from V and 6 bases from J, with 12 bases in between. Per the germline V gene, CDR1 is MDHEN and CDR2 is SYDVKM. CDR3 residues: CASRSPGGEQYF. The CDR3 region has the DNA TGTGCCAGCAGATCCCCCGGGGGCGAGCAGTACTTC.

This clonotype qualifies as medium-sized. The J gene is TRBJ2-7, the V gene TRBV6-1; 13 bases line up with TRBD2. V dropped 8 bases and J dropped 4; count of bases not matched to a gene: 5. The CDR3 sequence is 14 residues long. Germline CDR1 and CDR2: MNHNS and SASEGT. CDR3 region: CASRGTSGTYEQYF. CDR3 bases: TGTGCCAGCCGTGGGACTAGCGGGACATACGAGCAGTACTTC.

The chain recombines TRBV5-1 with TRBJ2-7, with 8 bases identical to TRBD2. The CDR3 extends over 15 amino acids. Germline loops: CDR1 SGHRS, CDR2 YFSETQ. The trim removed 0 bases at V and 3 bases at J, leaving 5 bases unmatched. The CDR3 nucleotides are TGCGCCAGCAGCTTGGGGGTAGCGGGGAACTACGAGCAGTACTTC. This codes for CASSLGVAGNYEQYF.

The J gene is TRBJ2-1, the V gene TRBV6-1; 9 nucleotides line up with TRBD2. The ends lost 7 bases at V and 7 bases at J; junction bases unmatched: 5. Germline V gene lookup returns CDR1 MNHNS and CDR2 SASEGT. CDR3 length: 13 residues. The CDR3 DNA follows: TGTGCCAGCACGGGCGGGAGGGTAAATGAGCAGTTCTTC. Encoded protein: CASTGGRVNEQFF.

As for this clonotype: A much larger clone sits a single nucleotide away, making a read error possible. The chain has TRBV28 and TRBJ2-1; a weak D match, TRBD2 (5 bases). This CDR3 contains 11 residues. Germline V gene lookup returns CDR1 MDHEN and CDR2 SYDVKM. The CDR3 region is CASSTLTGRVF. In nucleotides, the CDR3 is TGTGCCAGCAGTACTCTAACGGGAAGGGTCTTC.

The V call is TRBV5-8, the J call TRBJ2-6; weak D call: TRBD2 (6 bases). The length of the CDR3 is 18 residues. The V gene lost 4 bases and the J gene lost 0 bases, with 17 bases spanning the gap. Germline lookup yields CDR1 SGHTS and CDR2 YDEGEE. CDR3 sequence: CASSHQVADFSGANVLTF. The CDR3 DNA sequence: TGTGCCAGCAGCCATCAGGTAGCGGACTTCTCTGGGGCCAACGTCCTGACTTTC.

This clonotype has at least ten counts. The chain couples TRBV2 to TRBJ2-7; perhaps D is TRBD1 or TRBD2 (6 bases each). CDR1 and CDR2 from the germline V gene are SNHLY and FYNNEI. This CDR3 contains 13 residues. V was cut by 6 bases and J by 8 bases, with 17 bases left in between. The CDR3 sequence: CASSRGTLLQQYF. The CDR3 coding sequence is TGTGCCAGCAGCCGCGGGACACTCTTGCAGCAGTACTTC.

The CDR3 coding sequence is TGTGCCAGTAGTATAGCCACAGGATGGGGTCAGCCCCAGCATTTT. Its translation is CASSIATGWGQPQHF. The chain couples TRBV19 to TRBJ1-5, with D possibly matching TRBD1 (5 bases). Between the trimmed V and J ends, which lost 1 base and 6 bases, there was a span of 13 bases. The germline gives CDR1 LNHDA, CDR2 SQIVND (reference sequence). The CDR3 covers 15 residues.

This clonotype was recorded many times. This sequence joins TRBV6-1 and TRBJ2-7; D possibly uses TRBD1 or TRBD2 (6 bases each). Germline CDR1 and CDR2: MNHNS and SASEGT. V lost 4 bases to trimming and J lost 9 bases, with 16 bases between them. The CDR3 runs 13 residues. The CDR3 coding sequence is TGTGCCAGCAGTGTAGCGGAAATAGGGGGGCAGTACTTC. It yields the protein CASSVAEIGGQYF.

This clonotype rates as medium-sized. The CDR3 bases are TGCGCCAGCAGCTTGGCAGAGCAGCGGCCCCCATATGGCTACACCTTC. It translates to CASSLAEQRPPYGYTF. The genes are TRBV5-1 and TRBJ1-2, with no clear D. This CDR3 region has 16 residues. Germline V lookup: CDR1 SGHRS, CDR2 YFSETQ. V was cut by 0 bases and J by 5 bases, with 17 bases left in between.

A word on this clonotype: Since a much larger clone is just one base distant, this may be a read error. This rearrangement joins TRBV7-3 to TRBJ2-3; 13 nucleotides match TRBD2. The CDR3 loop spans 15 amino acids. In germline, CDR1 is SGHTA, CDR2 FQGTGA. CDR3 protein: CSSSTSGRATDTQYF. The CDR3 bases are TGTTCCAGCAGCACTAGCGGGAGGGCCACAGATACGCAGTATTTT.

V gene TRBV12-3 or TRBV12-4 combines with J gene TRBJ1-1, with a possible D match to TRBD1 (5 bases). The CDR3 extends over 15 amino acids. Trimming took 8 bases from V and 4 from J, leaving 20 bases between them. This CDR3 reads CASSQRRGVITEAFF. For the CDR3, the DNA is TGTGCCAGCTCTCAACGGAGAGGGGTCATCACTGAAGCTTTCTTT.

By sample fraction, this clonotype is medium-sized (0.01 to 0.1%). The chain uses TRBV6-1 and TRBJ2-2; TRBD2 matches 11 bases. Trimming removed 2 bases from V and 0 bases from J; junction bases left unmatched: 8. The germline V gene has CDR1 MNHNS and CDR2 SASEGT. The CDR3 contains 19 residues. The CDR3 DNA reads as TGTGCCAGCAGTGAACGGCTAGCGGGAGGAGGCACGAACACCGGGGAGCTGTTTTTT. Its protein is CASSERLAGGGTNTGELFF.

Of note for this clonotype: A read error may explain this, as a much larger clone is one base away. The rearrangement joins TRBV7-3 to TRBJ2-1, with 9 bases that match TRBD2. Per germline, CDR1 SGHTA and CDR2 FQGTGA. CDR3 length: 16 residues. The CDR3 DNA is TGTGCCAGCATCTTAATGGGTAGCGGGAGTAGGGATGAGCAGTTCTTC. Translation gives CASILMGSGSRDEQFF.

This clonotype was recorded at least ten times. V is TRBV25-1 and J is TRBJ1-1; the D gene is possibly TRBD1 (5 bases). The CDR3 covers 13 residues. Trimming removed 8 bases from V and 0 bases from J, with 10 bases in between. The germline CDR1 and CDR2 sequences are MGHDK and SYGVNS. CDR3 nucleotides: TGTGCCAGCCTTGACAGAATGAACACTGAAGCTTTCTTT. This sequence encodes CASLDRMNTEAFF.

This clonotype was seen at least ten times. The J gene is TRBJ2-1, the V gene TRBV6-1; the match to TRBD2 covers 10 bases. The junction had 2 bases not matched to a gene; V was cut back by 8 bases and J by 1 base. This CDR3 has 14 residues. Looked up from germline, CDR1 is MNHNS and CDR2 is SASEGT. Here the CDR3 reads CASVAGGSYNEQFF. CDR3 bases: TGTGCCAGCGTAGCGGGAGGATCCTACAATGAGCAGTTCTTC.